This record covers a single T cell receptor (beta chain). There is no known antigen for this receptor. No qualities accompany the bases; no much larger clone lies one base away. These data come from a study of blood T cell repertoires in COVID-19 (dated by TCRdb to 2018 to 2020). About the study as a whole: The collaborator samples originated in the United States, Italy and Spain and spanned the acute and convalescent phases of COVID-19. Subjects who had been exposed to COVID-19, were actively infected with it, or had recovered from it provided the deeply sampled blood TCRbeta repertoires that made up the dataset. The material from the prospective study consisted of cDNA or gDNA derived from T cells, B-cell-depleted T cells, or PBMCs. The repertoires were made available in a free public database intended to serve as a resource for research on the immune response to SARS-CoV-2. The samples were drawn from the first 160 participants of the ongoing ImmuneRACE study and from 1,254 subjects provided by 6 global collaborators. HLA class I and class II types, where available, came from metadata supplied by the sample provider rather than from assay-based typing. The sample metadata nearly always contained a de-identified subject ID, COVID-19 status, age in years and sex. The paper as a whole reports these results and caveats: Clinical and demographic metadata were provided uncurated, with the amount varying by source and participant.

The immunoSEQ Assay, a bias-controlled multiplex PCR, was used to amplify TCRbeta CDR3 regions from genomic DNA. The authors' analysis ran thus. The number of nucleated cells in each sample was estimated from the amplification of reference gene primers within the assay. Sequence reads were collapsed and filtered to measure the absolute abundance of every unique TCRbeta CDR3 rearrangement. Productive Simpson clonality was computed per sample as the square root of Simpson's diversity index over productive rearrangements. Drawn from immuneACCESS, this table holds only the in-frame rearrangements with V and J called that TCRdb kept. Clones are partly lost; checked studies trace under half to an unresolved V gene and leave the rest unexplained. The DNA gave D and trimming, while V, J and clone size come from that table. The sample table records 150,000 to 200,000 clones; about 90% of these occur just once. Clones ranked in the top ten supply 0.78% of the sample.

Collaborating institutions collected whole blood in K2EDTA tubes following their own protocols. Collaborator samples were shipped for TCRbeta analysis as frozen whole blood, isolated PBMCs, or DNA extracted from either sample type. Via the germline V gene, CDR1 is SGHRS and CDR2 YFSETQ. After removal of 0 bases from V and 2 bases from J, the junction retains 13 bases not matched to a gene. The CDR3 measures 19 amino acids from cysteine to phenylalanine. Here the CDR3 DNA is all that survives: 57 bases in frame from base 1. The sample taken for sequencing was peripheral blood. The chain is encoded by TRBV5-1 joined to TRBJ2-4; 8 of the junction bases match TRBD2. The receptor comes from a woman in her 70s with acute or convalescent COVID-19. The DNA reads as follows: TGCGCCAGCAGCTTGGCGGGGGGGCCCCACCTCCTTTCCAAAAACATTCAGTACTTC. This codes for CASSLAGGPHLLSKNIQYF.